One and the same sample provided the 19 T cell receptor beta chains below, sequenced in a study of shared clonotypes between healthy human individuals. CD45RO negativity and positive selection for CCR7 defined naive CD8 cells, a population that excluded terminally differentiated effector memory CD45RA+ cells. Only in-frame clones appear in the TCRdb table, and some are missing; sequencing was by immunoSEQ multiplex PCR. The sample has approximately 1.9 million clones; just under 95% are singletons. Source material: naive CD8+ T cells from PBMCs. These receptors were obtained from a young man in good health. Some clones in this sample may be carry-over from other donors' samples.

The chain recombines TRBV19 with TRBJ2-2; D unclear. Trimming removed 4 bases at V and 3 bases at J, with 3 bases between. CDR3 length equals 12 residues. The germline CDR1 and CDR2 sequences are LNHDA and SQIVND (reference sequence). As DNA, the CDR3 is TGTGCCAGTAGTACCTACACCGGGGAGCTGTTTTTT. This codes for CASSTYTGELFF.

The chain has TRBV2 and TRBJ1-1, with 7 bases aligning to TRBD1. Trimming took 5 bases from V and 5 from J; bases not matched to a gene: 11. Per germline, CDR1 SNHLY and CDR2 FYNNEI. This CDR3 is built from 15 residues. CDR3 DNA sequence: TGTGCCAGCAGTCTCTACCGGACAGGAGGGACTGAAGCTTTCTTT. Encoded protein: CASSLYRTGGTEAFF. Full variable domain (missing parts from reference TRBV2 and TRBJ1-1): EPEVTQTPSHQVTQMGQEVILRCVPISNHLYFYWYRQILGQKVEFLVSFYNNEISEKSEIFDDQFSVERPDGSNFTLKIRSTKLEDSAMYFCASSLYRTGGTEAFFGQGTRLTVV.

In the case of this clone: The same CDR3 can be traced to other DNA sequences in this sample. This chain joins TRBV9 and TRBJ2-1; no definite D call. CDR1 and CDR2 (germline): SGDLS, YYNGEE. V was clipped by 0 bases and J by 6 bases, with 10 bases between them. The CDR3 runs 14 residues. CDR3: CASSVGRAGNEQFF. CDR3 coding DNA: TGTGCCAGCAGCGTAGGTCGGGCCGGCAATGAGCAGTTCTTC.

The J gene is TRBJ2-1, the V gene TRBV5-1, with a possible D match to TRBD1 (5 bases). The V end was cut by 1 base, the J end by 2 bases, with 10 bases between. The germline V gene encodes CDR1 SGHRS and CDR2 YFSETQ. CDR3 length: 15 residues. In DNA form, the CDR3 reads TGCGCCAGCAGCTTGTATCAGGGAACCTACAATGAGCAGTTCTTC. Translation gives CASSLYQGTYNEQFF. Based on the CDR3 plus reference TRBV5-1 and TRBJ2-1, the full variable domain is KAGVTQTPRYLIKTRGQQVTLSCSPISGHRSVSWYQQTPGQGLQFLFEYFSETQRNKGNFPGRFSGRQFSNSRSEMNVSTLELGDSALYLCASSLYQGTYNEQFFGPGTRLTVL.

The chain carries TRBV7-9 and TRBJ1-4; D possibly corresponds to TRBD1 (5 bases). Germline V gene sequence: CDR1 SEHNR, CDR2 FQNEAQ (reference sequence). V lost 4 bases, J lost 3 bases, and 12 bases lay in between. The CDR3 totals 15 residues. CDR3 amino acids: CASSSEGWANEKLFF. CDR3 coding DNA: TGTGCCAGCAGCTCCGAGGGGTGGGCTAATGAAAAACTGTTTTTT.

The rearrangement uses TRBV10-3 and TRBJ2-1; 7 nucleotides align to TRBD1. V dropped 4 bases and J dropped 11; count of bases not matched to a gene: 8. In germline, CDR1 is ENHRY, CDR2 SYGVKD. This CDR3 has 13 amino acids. The CDR3 sequence: CAISAGTEGKQFF. As DNA, the CDR3 is TGTGCCATCAGTGCGGGGACAGAGGGGAAGCAGTTCTTC.

The chain employs TRBV29-1 and TRBJ2-6; TRBD1 might be the D (6 bases). Per germline, CDR1 SQVTM and CDR2 ANQGSEA. V lost 5 bases, J lost 9 bases, and 11 bases lay in between. CDR3 length: 12 amino acids. This CDR3 reads CSVIGQNNVLTF. DNA for the CDR3: TGCAGCGTTATAGGACAGAACAACGTCCTGACTTTC. Drawing the rest from reference TRBV29-1 and TRBJ2-6, the complete variable domain is SAVISQKPSRDICQRGTSLTIQCQVDSQVTMMFWYRQQPGQSLTLIATANQGSEATYESGFVIDKFPISRPNLTFSTLTVSNMSPEDSSIYLCSVIGQNNVLTFGAGSRLTVL.

The rearrangement joins TRBV19 to TRBJ2-3; perhaps TRBD1 as D (5 bases). Trimming took 3 bases from V and 4 from J, leaving 8 bases between them. CDR1 is LNHDA and CDR2 is SQIVND in the germline V gene (reference sequence). The CDR3 length is 13 residues. This CDR3 reads CASSIRVADTQYF. The CDR3 DNA follows: TGTGCCAGTAGTATCAGGGTTGCAGATACGCAGTATTTT.

The chain employs TRBV4-1 and TRBJ1-1; no firm D call. V was trimmed by 6 bases and J by 3 bases, leaving 11 bases between them. The CDR3 sequence is 13 residues long. The germline CDR1 and CDR2 sequences are MGHRA and YSYEKL. The CDR3 DNA reads TGCGCCAGCAGAGGTCCAATGGACACTGAAGCTTTCTTT. Its protein is CASRGPMDTEAFF.

The chain couples TRBV7-9 to TRBJ2-1; TRBD2 aligns across 7 bases. V trimming: 3 bases; J trimming: 6 bases; junction bases outside the gene matches: 8. The CDR3 contains 15 residues. The V gene's germline CDR1 is SEHNR and CDR2 FQNEAQ (reference sequence). CDR3 sequence: CASSFVGGPLNEQFF. In DNA, the CDR3 is TGTGCCAGCAGCTTTGTGGGAGGGCCTCTCAATGAGCAGTTCTTC.

This clone was recorded once. The chain recombines TRBV11-2 with TRBJ2-7; 9 nucleotides align to TRBD1. Germline V gene data show CDR1 as SGHAT and CDR2 as FQNNGV. With V trimmed by 5 bases and J by 7 bases, 12 bases remained unmatched. The CDR3 is 15 amino acids. DNA of the CDR3: TGTGCCAGCAGCCCAGCCCTGGGACAGGGCGGGGAGCAGTACTTC. This gives the protein CASSPALGQGGEQYF.

In this sample, this clone turned up once. The CDR3 DNA reads TGTGCCTGTCCGGGACGGTTTTACGAGCAGTACTTC. It encodes CACPGRFYEQYF. This sequence joins TRBV30 and TRBJ2-7; D could derive from TRBD1 or TRBD2 (5 bases each). The V gene's germline CDR1 is GTSNPN and CDR2 SVGIG (reference sequence). Trimming pared 6 bases from V and 4 bases from J, leaving 13 bases between. The CDR3 is 12 amino acids.

CDR3 region: CASSLAKTGGTGYTF. The CDR3 region has the DNA TGTGCCAGCAGTTTAGCTAAGACAGGGGGCACTGGCTACACCTTC. The chain links TRBV28 to TRBJ1-2, with 10 bases matching TRBD1. Germline V CDR1 and CDR2: MDHEN, SYDVKM. The V segment lost 2 bases and the J segment 7 bases; nucleotides outside the gene matches: 7. The CDR3 has 15 amino acids.

This clone was recorded only once. The chain uses TRBV5-1 and TRBJ2-2; no definite D call. The germline V and J ends were trimmed by 1 base and 0 bases, with 10 bases remaining between them. Germline CDR1 and CDR2: SGHRS and YFSETQ. The CDR3 contains 16 residues. The CDR3 reads CASSLYPGANTGELFF. As DNA, the CDR3 is TGCGCCAGCAGCTTGTATCCGGGCGCGAACACCGGGGAGCTGTTTTTT.

The CDR3 spells CASTPWGGNTEAFF. The CDR3 coding sequence is TGTGCCAGCACCCCCTGGGGGGGGAACACTGAAGCTTTCTTT. This chain uses TRBV28 with TRBJ1-1; D perhaps matches TRBD1 (5 bases). In germline, CDR1 is MDHEN, CDR2 SYDVKM. Trimming removed 7 bases at V and 1 base at J, with 13 bases between. The CDR3 totals 14 residues.

With regard to this clone: This sample includes further DNA sequences coding for the same CDR3. The chain links TRBV10-3 to TRBJ2-3; TRBD2 agrees at 10 bases. V shed 2 bases and J 3 bases; nucleotides not matched to a gene: 5. Germline assignment: CDR1 ENHRY and CDR2 SYGVKD. The CDR3 contains 16 residues. CDR3 nucleotides: TGTGCCATCAGTGAGAGTCTAGCGGGAGCGACAGATACGCAGTATTTT. Protein sequence: CAISESLAGATDTQYF.

The chain recombines TRBV18 with TRBJ2-7; 7 nucleotides align to TRBD1. CDR1 and CDR2 from the germline V gene are KGHSH and LQKENI. V gave up 5 bases and J gave up 2 bases; unmatched junction bases: 3. This CDR3 has 13 amino acids. CDR3 sequence: CASSEDRTYEQYF. The CDR3 DNA reads as TGTGCCAGCTCAGAGGACAGGACCTACGAGCAGTACTTC.

This chain connects TRBV7-3 to TRBJ2-2; the D call may be TRBD1 or TRBD2 (6 bases each). V dropped 11 bases and J dropped 2 bases, with 9 bases sitting between them. Germline values: CDR1 SGHTA, CDR2 FQGTGA. The CDR3 is 12 amino acids. Here the CDR3 DNA reads TGTGCCCGGGGGCGTAACACCGGGGAGCTGTTTTTT. Translation: CARGRNTGELFF.

The rearrangement uses TRBV5-6 and TRBJ1-5; the match to TRBD1 covers 8 bases. CDR1 is SGHDT, CDR2 YYEEEE, per germline. This CDR3 has 15 residues. Trimming removed 0 bases from V and 2 bases from J; junction bases left unmatched: 1. The DNA of the CDR3 is TGTGCCAGCAGCTTGGCAGGGGGCCGCAATCAGCCCCAGCATTTT. Translated: CASSLAGGRNQPQHF.